The 5 T cell receptor beta chains below come from one sample, sequenced in a study of identical twins. TCRdb processed the 5' RACE reads anew with MiXCR; each CDR3 protein has one entry. The profile shows 200,000 to 300,000 distinct CDR3 sequences, approximately 7% of them singletons. The same sample was also used in a study of yellow fever vaccine responses in identical twins.

The sample consisted of memory (CD45RO+) T cells sorted from blood. Receptors originate from a woman younger than 30 in good health.

This clonotype was detected ten times or more. CDR3 region: CASWGTGYYGYTF. The CDR3 coding sequence is TGCGCCAGCTGGGGGACAGGCTATTATGGCTACACCTTC. The rearrangement uses TRBV5-1 and TRBJ1-2, with 8 bases lining up with TRBD1. The CDR3 loop spans 13 amino acids. V dropped 7 bases and J dropped 5; count of bases not matched to a gene: 7. The V gene's germline CDR1 is SGHRS and CDR2 YFSETQ.

The chain links TRBV6-5 to TRBJ1-1; 7 bases map to TRBD1. CDR1 and CDR2 (germline): MNHEY, SVGAGI. The CDR3 runs 14 residues. Trimming removed 4 bases from V and 1 base from J; junction bases left unmatched: 3. CDR3 sequence: CASSSQGKNTEAFF. The CDR3 DNA is TGTGCCAGCAGTTCACAGGGGAAGAACACTGAAGCTTTCTTT.

V gene TRBV4-2 combines with J gene TRBJ1-1, with D perhaps TRBD1 (6 bases). The V gene lost 0 bases and the J gene lost 3 bases, with 11 bases spanning the gap. The length of the CDR3 is 15 residues. Looked up from germline, CDR1 is LGHNA and CDR2 is YNFKEQ. The CDR3 DNA sequence: TGTGCCAGCAGCCAAGAGGTCAGGGGCTACACTGAAGCTTTCTTT. Residues: CASSQEVRGYTEAFF.

This chain joins TRBV29-1 and TRBJ2-2; maybe TRBD2 (6 bases). This CDR3 contains 14 residues. Germline V gene lookup returns CDR1 SQVTM and CDR2 ANQGSEA. Trimming shortened V by 4 bases and J by 2 bases, and 11 bases separated the two germline ends. CDR3 region: CSVGTGVNTGELFF. The CDR3 DNA reads TGCAGCGTTGGGACGGGAGTTAACACCGGGGAGCTGTTTTTT.

This clonotype turned up a few times. The chain has TRBV6-2 or TRBV6-3 and TRBJ1-5; maybe TRBD1 (6 bases). The CDR3 runs to 17 residues. CDR1 is MNHEY, CDR2 SVGEGT, per germline. Trimming cost V 7 bases and J 0 bases, with 19 bases left between them. The CDR3 region has the DNA TGTGCCAGCAAGACCTACGCCAGGGGTGTTAGCAATCAGCCCCAGCATTTT. Translating it yields CASKTYARGVSNQPQHF.